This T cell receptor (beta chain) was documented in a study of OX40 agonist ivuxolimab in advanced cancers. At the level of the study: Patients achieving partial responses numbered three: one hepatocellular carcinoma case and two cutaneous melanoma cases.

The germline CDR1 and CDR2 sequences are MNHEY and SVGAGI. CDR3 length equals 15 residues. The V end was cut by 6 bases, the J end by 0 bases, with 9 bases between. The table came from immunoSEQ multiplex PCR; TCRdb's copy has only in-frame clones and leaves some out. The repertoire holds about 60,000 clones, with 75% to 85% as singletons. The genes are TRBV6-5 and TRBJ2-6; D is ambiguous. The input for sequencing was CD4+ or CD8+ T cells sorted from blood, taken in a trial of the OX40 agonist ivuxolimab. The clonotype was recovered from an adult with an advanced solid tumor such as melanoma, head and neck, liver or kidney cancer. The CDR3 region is CASSRQDSGANVLTF. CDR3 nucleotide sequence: TGTGCCAGCAGCCGTCAAGACTCTGGGGCCAACGTCCTGACTTTC.